This TCR beta chain was sequenced for a study of T cells expressing NK-cell markers. Study information: From sorted CD3+CD56+NKG2C+, CD3+CD56+NKG2C- and CD3+CD56-NKG2C+ T cells came the TCR beta repertoires.

5'RACE template switching with UMIs produced the TCR beta cDNA. One entry per CDR3 protein, without DNA, is what TCRdb gives after re-calling the 5' RACE reads. Its table records about 160,000 distinct CDR3 sequences. Germline V gene data show CDR1 as SGHDT and CDR2 as YYEEEE. This CDR3 is 13 amino acids long. This chain joins TRBV5-6 and TRBJ2-7; TCRdb lists TRBD1, though no DNA is available to test this call. Sequencing was carried out using blood T cells: a sorted CD56 or NKG2C T cell subset, CD4+ or CD8+ T cells, or bulk PBMC T cells (not recorded which). This TCR was sampled from a man aged 18-75 years in good health. The CDR3 here is CASSPGTLYEQYF.